This T cell receptor beta chain was recorded in a study of vaccination and CD4 T cells after COVID-19. Specified treatment: approximately 11-day PBMC culture with coronavirus spike peptide pools or control peptides (ViraFEST assay). Collection of the unexposed donor's CD4+ T cells took place before the COVID-19 pandemic (2011-2018). ViraFEST expanded antigen-specific T cells with peptide pools, then sequenced TCRs. Sequenced with the Oncomine TCR Beta short-read assay was DNA taken from cultured CD4+ T cells. Researchers extracted genomic DNA from CD4+ T cells that had been cultured. TCRdb independently ran MiXCR on the PCR reads; one entry per CDR3 protein. This sample has under 8,000 distinct CDR3 sequences; 41% occur once, and the top ten carry 30% to 35%. The ends lost 8 bases at V and 3 bases at J; junction bases unmatched: 10. The CDR3 totals 17 residues. Germline CDR1 is DFQATT and CDR2 is SNEGSKA (reference sequence).

About this clonotype: Its cognate antigen is unknown.

This sequence originates from a human donor in good health. Sequencing was carried out using CD4+ T cells from blood, cultured in vitro. The V gene is TRBV20-1, the J gene TRBJ2-1; 16 nucleotides match TRBD2. The CDR3 sequence: CSTSGTSGRVGYNEQFF. CDR3 DNA: TGCAGTACCTCCGGGACTAGCGGGAGGGTGGGCTACAATGAGCAGTTCTTC.